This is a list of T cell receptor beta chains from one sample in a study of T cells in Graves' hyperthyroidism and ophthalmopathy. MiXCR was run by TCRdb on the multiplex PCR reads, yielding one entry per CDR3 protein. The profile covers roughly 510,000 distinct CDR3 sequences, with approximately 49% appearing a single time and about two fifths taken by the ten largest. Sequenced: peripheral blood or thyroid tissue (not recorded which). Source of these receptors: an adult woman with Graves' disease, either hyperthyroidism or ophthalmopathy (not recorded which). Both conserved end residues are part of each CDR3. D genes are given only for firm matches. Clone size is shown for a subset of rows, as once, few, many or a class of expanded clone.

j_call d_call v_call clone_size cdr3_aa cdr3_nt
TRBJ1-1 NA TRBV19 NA CASSFEQALNTEAFF TGTGCCAGTAGTTTTGAACAGGCGCTGAACACTGAAGCTTTCTTT
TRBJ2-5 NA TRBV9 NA CASSVGGTPETQYF TGTGCCAGCAGCGTAGGTGGGACGCCAGAGACCCAGTACTTC
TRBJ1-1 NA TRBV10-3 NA CAISESRANTEAFF TGTGCCATCAGTGAGTCCAGGGCTAACACTGAAGCTTTCTTT
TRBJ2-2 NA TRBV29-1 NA CSVLARQANTGELFF TGCAGCGTCCTTGCCCGACAGGCGAACACCGGGGAGCTGTTTTTT
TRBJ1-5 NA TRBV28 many CASRRQTNQPQHF TGTGCCAGCAGAAGACAGACGAATCAGCCCCAGCATTTT
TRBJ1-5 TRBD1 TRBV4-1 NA CASSQDNRQGAQPQHF TGCGCCAGCAGCCAAGATAACCGACAGGGGGCTCAGCCCCAGCATTTT
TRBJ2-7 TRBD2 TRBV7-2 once CASSLGRGGLYEQYF TGTGCCAGCAGCTTGGGGCGGGGGGGCCTCTACGAGCAGTACTTC
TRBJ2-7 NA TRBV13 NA CASSLYRVSDEQYF TGTGCCAGCAGCTTATACAGGGTGAGCGACGAGCAGTACTTC
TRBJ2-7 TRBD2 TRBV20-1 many CSARLAGAVEQYF TGCAGTGCTAGGCTAGCGGGAGCGGTAGAGCAGTACTTC
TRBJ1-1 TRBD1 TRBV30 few CAWARDRDTEAFF TGTGCCTGGGCCCGGGACAGAGACACTGAAGCTTTCTTT
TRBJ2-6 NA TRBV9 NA CASSQTVTGANVLTF TGTGCCAGCAGCCAGACAGTCACTGGGGCCAACGTCCTGACTTTC
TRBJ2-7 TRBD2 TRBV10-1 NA CASTSERGSYEQYF TGCGCCAGCACCTCGGAGCGGGGCTCCTACGAGCAGTACTTC
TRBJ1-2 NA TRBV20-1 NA CSARAGPSGDDGYTF TGCAGTGCAAGAGCGGGGCCCTCCGGGGACGATGGCTACACCTTC
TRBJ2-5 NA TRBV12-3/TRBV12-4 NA CASSVAPSSYNEQYF TGTGCCAGCAGCGTAGCTCCTTCGTCCTACAATGAGCAGTACTTC